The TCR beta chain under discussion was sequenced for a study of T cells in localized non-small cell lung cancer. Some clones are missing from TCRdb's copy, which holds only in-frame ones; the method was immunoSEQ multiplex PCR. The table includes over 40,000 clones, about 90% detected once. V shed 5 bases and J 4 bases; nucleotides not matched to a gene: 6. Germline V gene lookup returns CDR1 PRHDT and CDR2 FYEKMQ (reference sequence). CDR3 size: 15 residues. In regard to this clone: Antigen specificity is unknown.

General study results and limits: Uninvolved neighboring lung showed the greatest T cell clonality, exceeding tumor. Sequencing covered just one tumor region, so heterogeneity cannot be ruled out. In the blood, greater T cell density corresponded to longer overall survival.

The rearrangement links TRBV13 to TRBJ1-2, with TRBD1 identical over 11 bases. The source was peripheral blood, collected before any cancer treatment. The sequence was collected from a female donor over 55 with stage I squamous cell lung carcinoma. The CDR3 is CASSRGQGAIYGYTF. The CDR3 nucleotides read TGTGCCAGCAGCCGAGGACAGGGGGCAATCTATGGCTACACCTTC. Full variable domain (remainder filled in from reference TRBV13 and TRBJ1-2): AAGVIQSPRHLIKEKRETATLKCYPIPRHDTVYWYQQGPGQDPQFLISFYEKMQSDKGSIPDRFSAQQFSDYHSELNMSSLELGDSALYFCASSRGQGAIYGYTFGSGTRLTVV.